The rows below give T cell receptor beta chains drawn from one sample of a study of tumor and adjacent non-tumor tissue in lung cancer. TCRdb ran MiXCR on the multiplex PCR reads and lists one entry per CDR3 protein. Of about 86,000 distinct CDR3 sequences in the sample, around 82% were seen once. Sequenced input: distant non-tumor lung tissue. These receptors were obtained from a woman in her fifties or sixties with non-small cell lung cancer. Both conserved end residues are part of each CDR3. The D gene is left open where the match is weak. For some rows the clone size is stated as once, few or many, or as a class when expanded; others skip it.

V: TRBV10-2
J: TRBJ1-1
size: -
D: -
DNA: TGCGCTAACAGTGAGGCACGGATGAACACTGAAGCTTTCTTT
CDR3: CANSEARMNTEAFF

V: TRBV29-1
J: TRBJ2-3
size: -
D: TRBD1
DNA: TGCAGCGTTGAAGACAGGCACAGGGGAACAGATGCGCACTATTTT
CDR3: CSVEDRHRGTDAHYF

V: TRBV5-6
J: TRBJ1-2
size: many
D: -
DNA: TGTGCCAGCAGCTTGGCGCCATATGGCTACACCTTC
CDR3: CASSLAPYGYTF

V: TRBV6-1
J: TRBJ2-1
size: -
D: -
DNA: TGTGCCAGCGGTGAAGGGGGGGGTCGGTACAACGAGCAGTTCTTC
CDR3: CASGEGGGRYNEQFF

V: TRBV6-6
J: TRBJ2-3
size: -
D: TRBD2
DNA: TGTGCCAGCAGAAAACTAGCGAGCACAGATACGCATTATTTT
CDR3: CASRKLASTDTHYF

V: TRBV11-3
J: TRBJ2-7
size: -
D: -
DNA: TGTGCCAGCGGCCCACTTGAAGAAGTGGGGTGCGAGCAGTACTTC
CDR3: CASGPLEEVGCEQYF

V: TRBV5-5
J: TRBJ1-1
size: -
D: -
DNA: TGTGTCACCAACTCGCCGACTAGAAACACTGAAGCTTTCTTT
CDR3: CVTNSPTRNTEAFF

V: TRBV6-1
J: TRBJ2-2
size: -
D: TRBD2
DNA: TGTTCCAGCGGGACTAGCGTAGCCGGGGAGCTATTTTTT
CDR3: CSSGTSVAGELFF

V: TRBV10-2
J: TRBJ2-3
size: many
D: -
DNA: TGCGCCAGCAGCGGGAGTAGGGCAAATACGCAGTATTTT
CDR3: CASSGSRANTQYF

V: TRBV5-1
J: TRBJ2-1
size: -
D: TRBD2
DNA: TGCGCCAGCAGCTCACCGACTAGCGGGAGGGCCTTGGGCTCCTATAATGTGCAGTTCTTC
CDR3: CASSSPTSGRALGSYNVQFF

V: TRBV29-1
J: TRBJ2-3
size: -
D: -
DNA: TGCAGCTTTGAAGCTGATCCTAGCACAGATACGCAGTATTTT
CDR3: CSFEADPSTDTQYF

V: TRBV11-2
J: TRBJ2-5
size: -
D: -
DNA: TGTGCCAGCAGCTTAGTTCTAGCGAGAGAGACACAGTACTTC
CDR3: CASSLVLARETQYF

V: TRBV4-2
J: TRBJ2-3
size: -
D: -
DNA: TGTGCCAGCAGCCAAGATACGGATACGCATTATTTT
CDR3: CASSQDTDTHYF

V: TRBV11-2
J: TRBJ2-5
size: -
D: -
DNA: TGTGCCAGCAGCTTACTCCTGGGGGAGGAGACTCTGTACTTC
CDR3: CASSLLLGEETLYF

V: TRBV6-5
J: TRBJ1-2
size: many
D: -
DNA: TGTGCCAGCAGCTACGGCGATGGCTACACCTTC
CDR3: CASSYGDGYTF

V: TRBV6-1
J: TRBJ2-7
size: -
D: -
DNA: TGTGCCAGCAGTGAAGATGGGATAGGCTCCTTCGAGCAGTACTTC
CDR3: CASSEDGIGSFEQYF

V: TRBV28
J: TRBJ2-1
size: -
D: -
DNA: TGTGCCGGCGGGGGCCGGCGGAGCTTCTACAATGAGCAGTTCTTC
CDR3: CAGGGRRSFYNEQFF

V: TRBV12-3/TRBV12-4
J: TRBJ2-3
size: -
D: -
DNA: TGTACCAGCAGTTCGAGAGATCTGGCCCTGCGGGGCGCGAATACGCAGTATTTT
CDR3: CTSSSRDLALRGANTQYF

V: TRBV10-1
J: TRBJ2-3
size: -
D: TRBD2
DNA: TGCGCCAGCAGTCAGATAAGGGATAGGCCTCTAGCGGTGGATGATACGCAGTATTTT
CDR3: CASSQIRDRPLAVDDTQYF